This is a list of T cell receptor beta chains from one sample in a study of blood T cell repertoires in COVID-19. Clones were read by immunoSEQ multiplex PCR, and TCRdb kept only the in-frame ones, dropping some. The table includes 38,000 or so clones, 75% to 85% detected once. Sequencing was done on a sample of peripheral blood. These receptors all stem from a human donor in a cohort sampled during active or convalescent COVID-19. The donor label of this sample is uncertain. The CDR3 runs from the conserved cysteine through the conserved F or W. A D gene is named only where the DNA matches it firmly. Clone size is not always given. Where it is, it says once, few, many or a class for expanded clones.

-,TRBV7-2,TRBJ1-2,-,TGTGCCAGCAGCTTAGATGGCAGGGGCGACCTTAGCACCTTC,CASSLDGRGDLSTF
few,TRBV7-2,TRBJ2-7,TRBD2,TGTGCCAGCAGTTTCCGACCCTGGGGGGGGTACGAGCAGTACTTC,CASSFRPWGGYEQYF
-,TRBV5-1,TRBJ2-1,-,TGCGCCAGCAGCTTGGCTTTAGTGGATGAGCAGTTCTTC,CASSLALVDEQFF
-,TRBV9,TRBJ2-7,-,TGTGCCAGCAGCGTAGGTGCGCGGGCTTTCGAGCAGTACTTC,CASSVGARAFEQYF
-,TRBV24-1,TRBJ1-5,TRBD1,TGTGCCACCAGTGATTTCCACAGGGGGCAGATTCAGCCCCAGCATTTT,CATSDFHRGQIQPQHF
-,TRBV5-1,TRBJ2-5,TRBD2,TGCGCCAGCAGCTTCCGACTAGCGGGAGGAAAAGAGACCCAGTACTTC,CASSFRLAGGKETQYF
-,TRBV4-3,TRBJ2-1,TRBD2,TGCGCCAGCAGCCGAAGAATGGCGGGAGGTTCATACAATGAGCAGTTCTTC,CASSRRMAGGSYNEQFF
-,TRBV3-1/TRBV3-2,TRBJ2-3,-,TGTGCCAGCAGCCAATCACCCAGCGGCAGCACAGATACGCAGTATTTT,CASSQSPSGSTDTQYF
-,TRBV20-1,TRBJ2-7,TRBD1,TGCAGTGCGAGGGACAGAGAGGTGCAGTACTTC,CSARDREVQYF
-,TRBV10-3,TRBJ2-3,TRBD1,TGTGCCATAGACAGGGGGAGGAATACAGATACGCAGTATTTT,CAIDRGRNTDTQYF
-,TRBV7-9,TRBJ1-1,-,TGTGCCAGCAGCCGTTTAGGGGCGGGACCTGAAGCTTTCTTT,CASSRLGAGPEAFF
-,TRBV6-2/TRBV6-3,TRBJ2-7,-,TGTGCCAGCAGTTACGATACTCTCGAGCAGTACTTC,CASSYDTLEQYF
few,TRBV4-1,TRBJ2-2,TRBD1,TGCGCCAGCACCCCGGGACAGGGGGTCGCCGGGGAGCTGTTTTTT,CASTPGQGVAGELFF
-,TRBV9,TRBJ2-1,TRBD2,TGTGCCAGCAGCGTAGCAGCGGGAGGCTACAATGAGCAGTTCTTC,CASSVAAGGYNEQFF
-,TRBV5-6,TRBJ1-2,-,TGTGCCAGCAGCTTGGGTCAGAACTATGGCTACACCTTC,CASSLGQNYGYTF
once,TRBV27,TRBJ1-6,-,TGTGCCAGCAGCCGTCTGCGGGATTCACCCCTCCACTTT,CASSRLRDSPLHF
few,TRBV5-1,TRBJ2-7,-,TGCGCCAGCAGCTTGGCCCCCATCCAAAGGCAGGGCTACGAGCAGTACTTC,CASSLAPIQRQGYEQYF
-,TRBV19,TRBJ1-4,-,TGTGCCAGTAGCTCACAAGATGCAACTAATGAAAAACTGTTTTTT,CASSSQDATNEKLFF
-,TRBV14,TRBJ2-3,-,TGTGCCAGCAGCCAAGGACGACTCTACCTCCGCACAGATACGCAGTATTTT,CASSQGRLYLRTDTQYF
-,TRBV19,TRBJ1-2,-,TGTGCCAGTAAGGATCCGGCGGACTATGGCTACACCTTC,CASKDPADYGYTF
-,TRBV6-2/TRBV6-3,TRBJ2-2,TRBD1,TGTGCCAGCAGTCTGGGACAGAGGGGCCTTGGCACCGGGGAGCTGTTTTTT,CASSLGQRGLGTGELFF
once,TRBV4-3,TRBJ1-4,TRBD1,TGCGCCAGCAGCCAAGGGGGGACAGGGGATGAAAAACTGTTTTTT,CASSQGGTGDEKLFF
-,TRBV7-2,TRBJ1-1,TRBD1,TGTGCCAGCAGCTTAGCTAGGACAGGGGAAGCTTTCTTT,CASSLARTGEAFF
-,TRBV24-1,TRBJ1-5,TRBD1,TGTGCCACCAGTGACCCGGTACAGGGGGGAGGGCCCCAGCATTTT,CATSDPVQGGGPQHF
-,TRBV6-2/TRBV6-3,TRBJ1-1,-,TGTGCCAGCAGTCACGAGGTGGGGGCGGTGAACACTGAAGCTTTCTTT,CASSHEVGAVNTEAFF
-,TRBV6-2/TRBV6-3,TRBJ2-7,TRBD2,TGTGCCAGCAGTCTACTAGCGGGAGGGTATAAGAACGAGCAGTACTTC,CASSLLAGGYKNEQYF
-,TRBV24-1,TRBJ2-1,TRBD2,TGTGCCACCAGTGATTCCGGCCATTCTAGCGGGAAATACAATGAGCAGTTCTTC,CATSDSGHSSGKYNEQFF
-,TRBV7-9,TRBJ2-3,TRBD1,TGTGCCAGCAGCCAGGGGGCGGGCACAGATACGCAGTATTTT,CASSQGAGTDTQYF
-,TRBV6-5,TRBJ1-5,-,TGTGCCAGCAGCCGAAACAGGGCTCCAGAGCCCCAGCATTTT,CASSRNRAPEPQHF
-,TRBV24-1,TRBJ2-5,-,TGTGCCACCAGTGATGCCAGTAAAGAGACCCAGTACTTC,CATSDASKETQYF
once,TRBV5-8,TRBJ2-1,TRBD1,TGTGCCAGCAGCCGAACAGGGGCTTACAATGAGCAGTTCTTC,CASSRTGAYNEQFF
-,TRBV24-1,TRBJ1-2,-,TGTGCCACCAGTGATTCCCAAGGGGTCGGCTACACCTTC,CATSDSQGVGYTF
-,TRBV5-1,TRBJ2-7,-,TGCGCCAGCAGCTTGGGCGACACACCCTACGAGCAGTACTTC,CASSLGDTPYEQYF
-,TRBV7-3,TRBJ1-3,-,TGTGCCAGCAGCTTCACGGGGGGCTCGAGCTCTGGAAACACCATATATTTT,CASSFTGGSSSGNTIYF
once,TRBV5-1,TRBJ2-1,TRBD2,TGCGCCAGCTCCCTGGCTAGCGGGTTCAACAATGAGCAGTTCTTC,CASSLASGFNNEQFF
-,TRBV15,TRBJ2-5,-,TGTGCCACCAGCTACCGGAGAGGGATAGAGACCCAGTACTTC,CATSYRRGIETQYF
few,TRBV10-3,TRBJ2-3,TRBD2,TGTGCCATCAGTGAGGACCCTTCCGCGGGAGGGAAAGATACGCAGTATTTT,CAISEDPSAGGKDTQYF
-,TRBV2,TRBJ2-1,-,TGTGCCAGCAGTCCCCAGAATGAGCAGTTCTTC,CASSPQNEQFF
-,TRBV7-8,TRBJ1-1,-,TGTGCCAGCAGCTTAGTAGGGGAGGGGAACGCTGAAGCTTTCTTT,CASSLVGEGNAEAFF
-,TRBV7-2,TRBJ2-1,-,TGTGCCAGCAGCATACGGACTGGCTGGGGGGTTGAGCAGTTCTTC,CASSIRTGWGVEQFF
once,TRBV4-3,TRBJ2-7,TRBD1,TGCGCCAGCAGCCCTGGGACAGGGGGCTACGAGCAGTACTTC,CASSPGTGGYEQYF
once,TRBV10-3,TRBJ2-3,-,TGTGCCATCAGGTCGCTCGTTCAGAGCACAGATACGCAGTATTTT,CAIRSLVQSTDTQYF
-,TRBV7-2,TRBJ1-1,TRBD1,TGTGCCAGCAGCTTCGACAGGGGAACGAACACTGAAGCTTTCTTT,CASSFDRGTNTEAFF
-,TRBV7-6,TRBJ2-1,TRBD2,TGTGCCAGCAGCAACCCACTAGCGGCAAATGAGCAGTTCTTC,CASSNPLAANEQFF
-,TRBV7-2,TRBJ2-5,-,TGTGCCAGCAGCTCGCCCCGGGAGCAAGAGACCCAGTACTTC,CASSSPREQETQYF
-,TRBV6-2/TRBV6-3,TRBJ2-1,TRBD1,TGTGCCAGCAGTAGTCGCCGGGGACAGGGGGCCAATGAGCAGTTCTTC,CASSSRRGQGANEQFF
few,TRBV7-2,TRBJ2-5,-,TGTGCCAGCAGCATCACAGGGATCCAAGAGACCCAGTACTTC,CASSITGIQETQYF
-,TRBV7-2,TRBJ1-1,TRBD1,TGTGCCAGCAGCTTAGGTTTGTTTGGAGGGGGCCGCACTGAAGCTTTCTTT,CASSLGLFGGGRTEAFF
-,TRBV24-1,TRBJ2-1,TRBD2,TGTGCCACCTCGGAGGTTGGGACTAGCGGGAGAGATGGTGAGCAGTTCTTC,CATSEVGTSGRDGEQFF
-,TRBV5-1,TRBJ2-7,TRBD1,TGCGCCAGCAGCTCACGGGACAGGGGGGCGTCCTACGAGCAGTACTTC,CASSSRDRGASYEQYF
-,TRBV12-3/TRBV12-4,TRBJ1-3,-,TGTGCCAGCACCCCGGTTTCTAGGAACACCATATATTTT,CASTPVSRNTIYF
-,TRBV10-1,TRBJ2-2,TRBD2,TGCGCCAGCAGTGAGTGGACTAGCGAATGGTGGGCCGGGGAGCTGTTTTTT,CASSEWTSEWWAGELFF
large,TRBV27,TRBJ1-2,-,TGTGCCAGCAGTTTCCAGGCAAACTATGGCTACACCTTC,CASSFQANYGYTF
-,TRBV7-3,TRBJ2-7,TRBD1,TGTGCCAGCAGCCCAGACAGGGGGCGGGAGCAGTACTTC,CASSPDRGREQYF
-,TRBV11-2,TRBJ2-1,TRBD1,TGTGCCAGCAGCTCGGGGACAGGGGGCATAAATGAGCAGTTCTTC,CASSSGTGGINEQFF
-,TRBV18,TRBJ1-5,-,TGTGCCAGCTCACAAGGACATATAGCCAATCAGCCCCAGCATTTT,CASSQGHIANQPQHF
-,TRBV2,TRBJ2-4,-,TGTGCCAGCAGGGAGTTACTAGCCAAAAACATTCAGTACTTC,CASRELLAKNIQYF
few,TRBV3-1/TRBV3-2,TRBJ2-3,-,TGTGCCAGCAGCCCCCCGAGGCGGGGCCCCACAGATACGCAGTATTTT,CASSPPRRGPTDTQYF
once,TRBV7-4,TRBJ1-2,-,TGTGCCAGCAGCTTCCTACGGGGAAGAAAGAGGGGCTACACCTTC,CASSFLRGRKRGYTF
-,TRBV11-3,TRBJ2-1,-,TGTGCCAGCAGCCCCCACACGAATGAGCAGTTCTTC,CASSPHTNEQFF